A selection of T cell receptor beta chains follows, all from one sample in a study of cytomegalovirus exposure and HLA in healthy donors. The data were produced by immunoSEQ multiplex PCR, yet TCRdb's version contains in-frame clones alone and is incomplete. The sample holds about 160,000 clones, roughly 80% seen once. The sample taken for sequencing was PBMCs. The receptor set was obtained from a male donor in good health and CMV-seropositive. Each CDR3 is given with its conserved first and last residue. The D gene is left open where the match is weak. For some rows the clone size is stated as once, few or many, or as a class when expanded; others skip it.

abundance	d_gene	v_gene	j_gene	CDR3aa	CDR3nt
.	.	TRBV11-1	TRBJ1-1	CASSPRQGLNTEAFF	TGTGCCAGCAGCCCACGCCAGGGCCTGAACACTGAAGCTTTCTTT
once	.	TRBV7-9	TRBJ1-5	CASSPRRPNSNQPQHF	TGTGCCAGCAGCCCCCGTCGCCCTAATAGCAATCAGCCCCAGCATTTT
.	TRBD2	TRBV10-1	TRBJ2-3	CASSDARDGPTGTSADTQYF	TGCGCCAGCAGTGATGCCCGCGACGGACCAACCGGGACTAGCGCCGATACGCAGTATTTT
.	TRBD2	TRBV11-2	TRBJ2-2	CASSPMGLAGDTGELFF	TGTGCCAGCAGCCCGATGGGACTAGCGGGAGACACCGGGGAGCTGTTTTTT
.	.	TRBV29-1	TRBJ2-3	CSVEDVRGLPSTDTQYF	TGCAGCGTTGAAGATGTGCGGGGTCTACCTAGCACAGATACGCAGTATTTT
.	.	TRBV7-9	TRBJ2-5	CASSLARAGDETQYF	TGTGCCAGCAGCTTAGCGCGGGCAGGGGACGAGACCCAGTACTTC
few	TRBD2	TRBV19	TRBJ2-7	CASSIYSGGQNAFDYEQYF	TGTGCCAGTAGTATATATAGCGGGGGCCAAAATGCATTCGACTACGAGCAGTACTTC
.	TRBD1	TRBV30	TRBJ2-5	CAWGTAQETQYF	TGTGCCTGGGGGACAGCGCAAGAGACCCAGTACTTC
.	.	TRBV19	TRBJ2-2	CASSIGGSNTGELFF	TGTGCCAGTAGTATAGGGGGCTCGAACACCGGGGAGCTGTTTTTT
.	.	TRBV5-4	TRBJ2-7	CASSASGALSYEQYF	TGTGCCAGCAGCGCAAGTGGAGCGCTCTCCTACGAGCAGTACTTC
.	.	TRBV6-1	TRBJ1-6	CASTPPSSYNSPLHF	TGTGCCAGCACCCCCCCCAGCTCCTATAATTCACCCCTCCACTTT
.	TRBD2	TRBV13	TRBJ2-2	CASSPFGREGRTGELFF	TGTGCCAGCAGCCCCTTTGGGCGGGAGGGCCGCACCGGGGAGCTGTTTTTT
.	.	TRBV7-2	TRBJ2-7	CASSPRQSTYEQYF	TGTGCCAGCAGCCCTCGACAGAGTACCTACGAGCAGTACTTC
.	TRBD2	TRBV9	TRBJ2-3	CASSTGGAGTQYF	TGTGCCAGCAGCACGGGGGGGGCGGGTACGCAGTATTTT
few	.	TRBV28	TRBJ1-6	CASTALGVRSPLHF	TGTGCCAGCACTGCGCTCGGGGTACGATCACCCCTCCACTTT
.	TRBD1	TRBV28	TRBJ1-4	CASSLWTGIDEKLFF	TGTGCCAGCAGTTTATGGACAGGGATAGATGAAAAACTGTTTTTT